This T cell receptor (beta chain) was documented in a study of blood T cell repertoires in COVID-19 (dated by TCRdb to the early 2020s). Regarding the complete study: Samples covering the acute and convalescent phases of COVID-19 were provided by collaborators in the United States, Italy and Spain. The material from the prospective study consisted of cDNA or gDNA derived from T cells, B-cell-depleted T cells, or PBMCs. Subjects who had been exposed to COVID-19, were actively infected with it, or had recovered from it provided the deeply sampled blood TCRbeta repertoires that made up the dataset. The repertoires were made available in a free public database intended to serve as a resource for research on the immune response to SARS-CoV-2. The samples were drawn from two sources: the first 160 participants of the ongoing ImmuneRACE study, and fewer than 1,500 subjects contributed by 6 global collaborators. The sample metadata nearly always contained a de-identified subject ID, COVID-19 status, age in years and sex. Where HLA class I and class II types were available, the types were taken from metadata supplied by the sample provider, not from assay-based typing. Points the paper makes about the study in general: The quantity of clinical and demographic metadata differed by source and by participant and was supplied without curation.

CDR1 and CDR2 were assigned from the germline V gene as SGHRS and YFSETQ. Cut back by 1 base and 7 bases, the V and J ends lie 17 bases apart. The CDR3 numbers 15 residues from cysteine through phenylalanine. Only the CDR3 region is kept as DNA, spanning 45 bases read in frame from base 1. With regard to this clone: No cognate antigen has been identified for it. No much larger clone is present one base from it, and per-base qualities are unavailable.

TCRbeta CDR3 regions were amplified from genomic DNA using the immunoSEQ Assay, a bias-controlled multiplex PCR. Regarding the original processing steps: Nucleated cell counts per sample were estimated from amplification of reference gene primers within the assay. To quantify the absolute abundance of each unique TCRbeta CDR3 rearrangement, sequence reads were collapsed and filtered. For each sample, productive Simpson clonality was calculated by taking the square root of Simpson's diversity index across productive rearrangements. The immuneACCESS repertoire file appears here via TCRdb, limited to in-frame rearrangements. These files lack a portion of the clones; in checked studies, under half of the deficit traces to unresolved V genes, and the cause of the others is not known. That table furnishes V, J and clone size, whereas the DNA furnished D and trimming. In all, the sample holds under 200,000 clones, and around 83% of those were seen once. About 7% of the sample is in the top ten clones.

Whole blood was collected in K2EDTA tubes by collaborating institutions according to the institutions' own protocols. For TCRbeta analysis, collaborators shipped samples as frozen whole blood, isolated PBMCs, or DNA extracted from either of those sample types. The V and J segments used are TRBV5-1 and TRBJ1-2; the best D guess is TRBD1, with 5 bases matching. This sequence originates from a woman older than 75 in a cohort sampled during active or convalescent COVID-19. Sequenced: peripheral blood. The CDR3 protein sequence reads: CASSLTDGIGGGYTF. The DNA reads TGCGCCAGCAGCTTGACCGATGGAATCGGGGGTGGCTACACCTTC.